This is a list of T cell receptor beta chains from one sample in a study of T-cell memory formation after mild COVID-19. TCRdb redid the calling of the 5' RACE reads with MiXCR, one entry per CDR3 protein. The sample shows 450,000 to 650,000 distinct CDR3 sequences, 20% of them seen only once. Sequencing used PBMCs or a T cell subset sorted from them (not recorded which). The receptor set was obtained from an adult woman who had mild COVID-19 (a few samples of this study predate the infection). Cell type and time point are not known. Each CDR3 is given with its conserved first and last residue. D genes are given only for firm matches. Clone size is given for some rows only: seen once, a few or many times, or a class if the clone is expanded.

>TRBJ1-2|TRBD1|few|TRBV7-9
TGTGCCAGCAGCTTGGTACAGGGGGTCTCTGGCTACACCTTC
CASSLVQGVSGYTF
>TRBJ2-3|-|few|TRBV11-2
TGTGCCAGCAGCTTAGCAGGACGAGTCAGGGTGGTAGATACGCAGTATTTT
CASSLAGRVRVVDTQYF
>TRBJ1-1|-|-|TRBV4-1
TGCGCCAGCAGCCGGTACGACACGTGGAACACTGAAGCTTTCTTT
CASSRYDTWNTEAFF
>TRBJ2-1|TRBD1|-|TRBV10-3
TGTGCCATCAGTACGGACAGGGGGCTGAAGGATGAGCAGTTCTTC
CAISTDRGLKDEQFF
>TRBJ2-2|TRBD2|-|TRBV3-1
TGTGCCAGCAGCCGGGAAACCTCGGGACTAGCGTCCGGGGAGCTGATTTTT
CASSRETSGLASGELIF
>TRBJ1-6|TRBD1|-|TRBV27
TGTGCCAGCGCCCTCGGGACAGGGGGAACATCACCCCTCCACTTT
CASALGTGGTSPLHF
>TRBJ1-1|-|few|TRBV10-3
TGTGCCATCAGCGGAGGGGTGAACACTGAAGCTTTCTTT
CAISGGVNTEAFF
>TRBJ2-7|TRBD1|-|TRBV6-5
TGTGCCAGCAGCTCGGGACAGGTCCCTGAGGACGAGCAGTACTTC
CASSSGQVPEDEQYF
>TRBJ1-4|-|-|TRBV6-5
TGTGCCAGCAGTCGAGGACAGAATGAAAAACTGTTTTTT
CASSRGQNEKLFF
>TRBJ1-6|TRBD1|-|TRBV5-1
TGCGCCAGCAGCCCCGGACAGGGGGCCTCACCCCTCCACTTT
CASSPGQGASPLHF
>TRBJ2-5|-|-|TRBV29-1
TGCAGCGTTGAAGATCCCCCCGAGGGGACCCAGTACTTC
CSVEDPPEGTQYF
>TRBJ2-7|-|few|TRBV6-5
TGTGCCAGCAGTCGTGGCGTTGAGCAGTACTTC
CASSRGVEQYF
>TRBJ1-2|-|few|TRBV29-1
TGCAGCGTACGCAGGGGCTATGGCTACACCTTC
CSVRRGYGYTF
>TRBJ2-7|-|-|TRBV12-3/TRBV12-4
TGTGCCAGCGGCCTCAGGCCCCAAGCCTACGAGCAGTACTTC
CASGLRPQAYEQYF
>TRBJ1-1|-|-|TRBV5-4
TGTGCCAGCAGCTCCTATAAGATGAACACTGAAGCTTTCTTT
CASSSYKMNTEAFF
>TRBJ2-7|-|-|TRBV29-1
TGCAGCGTTGAAGGTCACAGCTCCTACGAGCAGTACTTC
CSVEGHSSYEQYF
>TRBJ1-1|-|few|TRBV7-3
TGTGCCAGCAGCTTAGAGCGATCCTCGTATGGGATGAACACTGAAGCTTTCTTT
CASSLERSSYGMNTEAFF
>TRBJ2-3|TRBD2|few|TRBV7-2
TGTGCCAGCAGCGTCGGACTAGCGGGAGTATCGGATACGCAGTATTTT
CASSVGLAGVSDTQYF
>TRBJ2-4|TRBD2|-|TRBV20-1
TGCAGTGCCCGGACTAGTCGGCTAGCCAAAAACATTCAGTACTTC
CSARTSRLAKNIQYF
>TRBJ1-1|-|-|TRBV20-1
TGCAGTGCTAGAGGTGGTGGAGGGGGGCAGGCTGAAGCTTTCTTT
CSARGGGGGQAEAFF
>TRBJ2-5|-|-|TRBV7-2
TGTGCCAGCAGCTTAGCCCGGGTAGGGCCAGAGACCCAGTACTTC
CASSLARVGPETQYF
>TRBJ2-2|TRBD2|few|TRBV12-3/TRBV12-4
TGTGCCAGCAGTTTACTAGCGGGACGCACCGGGGAGCTGTTTTTT
CASSLLAGRTGELFF
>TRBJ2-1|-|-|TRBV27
TGTGCCAGCAGTTTATCGAGGGTCCTTCGTTACAATGAGCAGTTCTTC
CASSLSRVLRYNEQFF
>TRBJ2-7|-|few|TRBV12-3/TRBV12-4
TGTGCCAGCAGCAAACTACCTAAAAGCTCCTACGAGCAGTACTTC
CASSKLPKSSYEQYF
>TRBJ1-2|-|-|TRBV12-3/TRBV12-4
TGTGCCAGCAGTTTCCCCAGAGGGCGCGGAAATGGCTACACCTTC
CASSFPRGRGNGYTF
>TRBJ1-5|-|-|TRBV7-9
TGTGCCAGCAGCTTAGAGGGTGCGGATCAGCCCCAGCATTTT
CASSLEGADQPQHF
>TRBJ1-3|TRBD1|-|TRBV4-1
TGCGCCAGCAGCAAACCGGGACAGGGGGACACCATATATTTT
CASSKPGQGDTIYF
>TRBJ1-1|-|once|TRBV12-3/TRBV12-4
TGTGCCAGCAGTTTAGGCGTCGCTAACACTGAAGCTTTCTTT
CASSLGVANTEAFF
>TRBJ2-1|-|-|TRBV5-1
TGCGCCAGCAGCTGGACTGTAGGTAGCTCCTACAATGAGCAGTTCTTC
CASSWTVGSSYNEQFF
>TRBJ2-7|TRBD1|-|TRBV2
TGTGCCAGCAGTAAAGACAGGGGGGCCTACGAGCAGTACTTC
CASSKDRGAYEQYF
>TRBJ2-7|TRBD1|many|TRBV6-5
TGTGCCAGCAGGGGGACAGGAGCCTACGAGCAGTACTTC
CASRGTGAYEQYF
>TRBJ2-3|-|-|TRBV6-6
TGTGCCAGCAGTACCCACACAGATACGCAGTATTTT
CASSTHTDTQYF
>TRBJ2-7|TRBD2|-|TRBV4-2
TGTGCCAGCAGCCCACTAGGGACTAGCGGGAGAAGCTACGAGCAGTACTTC
CASSPLGTSGRSYEQYF
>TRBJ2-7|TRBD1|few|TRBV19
TGTGCCAGTAGGCTGGACAGGGGCCACTACGAGCAGTACTTC
CASRLDRGHYEQYF
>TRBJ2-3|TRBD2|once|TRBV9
TGTGCCAGCAGCGCCAGTTGGCTTAGCGGGGGCTTTACCCCGGATACGCAGTATTTT
CASSASWLSGGFTPDTQYF
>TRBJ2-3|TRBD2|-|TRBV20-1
TGCAGTGCTACCTGGACTAGCGGGGGCCCAGATACGCAGTATTTT
CSATWTSGGPDTQYF
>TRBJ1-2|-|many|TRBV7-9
TGTGCCAGCAGCTCCGCAGGGAACTATGGCTACACCTTC
CASSSAGNYGYTF
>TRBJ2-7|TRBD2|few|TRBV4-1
TGCGCCAGCAGGAGACTAGCGGGGCTAACCTACGAGCAGTACTTC
CASRRLAGLTYEQYF
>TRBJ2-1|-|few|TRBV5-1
TGCGCCAGCAGCTTGGCGACGGCAGCAGCAGCCTACAATGAGCAGTTCTTC
CASSLATAAAAYNEQFF
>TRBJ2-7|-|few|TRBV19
TGTGCCAGTAGTATAGTGACCCGGTCCACGACCTACGAGCAGTACTTC
CASSIVTRSTTYEQYF